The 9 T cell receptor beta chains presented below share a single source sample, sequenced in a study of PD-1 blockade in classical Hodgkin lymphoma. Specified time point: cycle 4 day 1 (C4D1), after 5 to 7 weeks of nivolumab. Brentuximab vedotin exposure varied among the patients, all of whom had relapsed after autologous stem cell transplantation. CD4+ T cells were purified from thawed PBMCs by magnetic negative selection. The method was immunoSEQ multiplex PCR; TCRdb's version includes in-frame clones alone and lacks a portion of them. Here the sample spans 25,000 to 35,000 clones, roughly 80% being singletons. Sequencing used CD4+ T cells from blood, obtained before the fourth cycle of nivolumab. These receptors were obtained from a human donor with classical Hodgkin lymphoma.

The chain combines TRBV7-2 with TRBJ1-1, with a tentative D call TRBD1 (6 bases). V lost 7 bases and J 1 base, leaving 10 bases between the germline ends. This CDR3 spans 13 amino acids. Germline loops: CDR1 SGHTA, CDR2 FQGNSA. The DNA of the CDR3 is TGTGCCAGCATAGAACAGGGGAACACTGAAGCTTTCTTT. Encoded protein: CASIEQGNTEAFF.

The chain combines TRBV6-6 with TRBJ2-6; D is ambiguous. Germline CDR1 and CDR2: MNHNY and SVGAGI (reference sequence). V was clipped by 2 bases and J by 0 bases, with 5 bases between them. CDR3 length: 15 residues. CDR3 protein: CASSYRASGANVLTF. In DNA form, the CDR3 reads TGTGCCAGCAGTTACAGGGCCTCTGGGGCCAACGTCCTGACTTTC.

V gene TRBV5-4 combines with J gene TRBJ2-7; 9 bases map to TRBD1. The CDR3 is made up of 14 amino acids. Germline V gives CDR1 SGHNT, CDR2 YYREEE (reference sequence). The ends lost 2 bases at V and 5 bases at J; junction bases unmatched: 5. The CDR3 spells CASSFWDRVDEQYF. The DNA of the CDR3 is TGTGCCAGCAGCTTTTGGGACAGGGTCGACGAGCAGTACTTC.

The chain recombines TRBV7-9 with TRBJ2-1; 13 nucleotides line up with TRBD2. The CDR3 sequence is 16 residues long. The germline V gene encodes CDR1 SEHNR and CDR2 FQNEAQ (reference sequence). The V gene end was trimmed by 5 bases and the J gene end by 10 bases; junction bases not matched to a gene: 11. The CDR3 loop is CASSPLAGGPAREQFF. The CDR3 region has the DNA TGTGCCAGCAGCCCACTAGCGGGGGGGCCAGCTCGGGAGCAGTTCTTC.

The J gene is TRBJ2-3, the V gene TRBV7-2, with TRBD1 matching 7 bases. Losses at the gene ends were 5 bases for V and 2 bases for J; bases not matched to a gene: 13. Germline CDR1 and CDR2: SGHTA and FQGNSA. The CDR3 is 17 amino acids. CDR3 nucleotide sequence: TGTGCCAGCAGCGGGCAAACCGGGACAGCCGCCACAGATACGCAGTATTTT. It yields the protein CASSGQTGTAATDTQYF.

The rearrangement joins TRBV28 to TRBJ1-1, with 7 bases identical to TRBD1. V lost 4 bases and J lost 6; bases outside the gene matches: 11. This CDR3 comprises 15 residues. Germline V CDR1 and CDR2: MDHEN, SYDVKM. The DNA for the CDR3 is TGTGCCAGCAGTTCTCCCCGCGACAGGGCCCCTGAAGCTTTCTTT. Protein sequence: CASSSPRDRAPEAFF.

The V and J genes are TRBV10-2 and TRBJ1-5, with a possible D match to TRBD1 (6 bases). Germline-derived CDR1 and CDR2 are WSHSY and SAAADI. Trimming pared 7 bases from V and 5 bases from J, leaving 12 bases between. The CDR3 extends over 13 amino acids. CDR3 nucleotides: TGCGCCAGCAAAAGGGGGGTGGATCAGCCCCAGCATTTT. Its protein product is CASKRGVDQPQHF.

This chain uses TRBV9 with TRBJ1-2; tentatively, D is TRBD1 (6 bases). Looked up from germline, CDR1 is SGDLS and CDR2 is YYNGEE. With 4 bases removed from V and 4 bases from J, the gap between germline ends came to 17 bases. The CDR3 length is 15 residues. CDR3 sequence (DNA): TGTGCCAGCAGCAAAGACAGGCTGCCACTCTATGGCTACACCTTC. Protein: CASSKDRLPLYGYTF.

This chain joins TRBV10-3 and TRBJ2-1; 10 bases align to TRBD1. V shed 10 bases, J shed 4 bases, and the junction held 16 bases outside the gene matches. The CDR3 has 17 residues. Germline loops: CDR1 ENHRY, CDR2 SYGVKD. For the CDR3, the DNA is TGTGCCACCTCCGGGACAGGGGAAGGGGGGGGATACAATGAGCAGTTCTTC. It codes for CATSGTGEGGGYNEQFF.